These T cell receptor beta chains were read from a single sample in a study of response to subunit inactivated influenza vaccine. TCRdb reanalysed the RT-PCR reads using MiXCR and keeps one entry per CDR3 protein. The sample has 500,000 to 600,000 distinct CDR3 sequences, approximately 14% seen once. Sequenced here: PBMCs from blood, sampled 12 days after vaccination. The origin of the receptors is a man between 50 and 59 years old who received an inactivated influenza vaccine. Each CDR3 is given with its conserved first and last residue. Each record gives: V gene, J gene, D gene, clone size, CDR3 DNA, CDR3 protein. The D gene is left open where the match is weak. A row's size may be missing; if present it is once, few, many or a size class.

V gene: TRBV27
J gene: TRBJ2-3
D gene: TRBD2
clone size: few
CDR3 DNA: TGTGCCAGCAGCCCGATAGGGGCGGGGGACACAGATACGCAGTATTTT
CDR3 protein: CASSPIGAGDTDTQYF

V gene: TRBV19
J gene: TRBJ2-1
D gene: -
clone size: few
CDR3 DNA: TGTGCCAGTAGTATTATTGGGAGGCAGTTCTTC
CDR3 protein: CASSIIGRQFF

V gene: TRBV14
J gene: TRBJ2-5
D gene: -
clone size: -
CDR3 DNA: TGTGCCAGCAGCCCGCCTGGGGGGTACCAAGAGACCCAGTACTTC
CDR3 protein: CASSPPGGYQETQYF

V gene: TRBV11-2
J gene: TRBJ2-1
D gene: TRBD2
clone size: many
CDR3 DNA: TGTGCCAGCAGCTTAGATTGGGGACTAGGCGGATACAATGAGCAGTTCTTC
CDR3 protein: CASSLDWGLGGYNEQFF

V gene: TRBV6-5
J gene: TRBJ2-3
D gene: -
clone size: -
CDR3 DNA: TGTGCCAGCAGTTACACGGGGGCCACAGATACGCAGTATTTT
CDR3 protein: CASSYTGATDTQYF

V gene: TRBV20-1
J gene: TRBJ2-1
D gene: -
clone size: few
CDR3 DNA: TGCAGTGCTAGAGATGGGCGCGGTAGCCACAATGAGCAGTTCTTC
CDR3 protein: CSARDGRGSHNEQFF

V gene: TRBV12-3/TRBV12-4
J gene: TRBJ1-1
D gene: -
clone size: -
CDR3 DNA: TGTGCCAGCAGTTTGGTACGAACGGCTGAAGCTTTCTTT
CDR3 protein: CASSLVRTAEAFF

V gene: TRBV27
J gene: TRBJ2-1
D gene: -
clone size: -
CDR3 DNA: TGTGCCAGCAGCCGACGCGAGACTCACAATGAGCAGTTCTTC
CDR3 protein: CASSRRETHNEQFF

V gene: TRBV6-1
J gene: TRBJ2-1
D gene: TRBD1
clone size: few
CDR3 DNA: TGTGCCAGCAGCCGGGGACAGGTGACCTACAATGAGCAGTTCTTC
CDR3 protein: CASSRGQVTYNEQFF

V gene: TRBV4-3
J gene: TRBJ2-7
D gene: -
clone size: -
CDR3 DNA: TGCGCCAGCAGCCAGGAAGTATACAGAGCCCCAATCCCTCAAGGGCAGTACTTC
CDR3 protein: CASSQEVYRAPIPQGQYF

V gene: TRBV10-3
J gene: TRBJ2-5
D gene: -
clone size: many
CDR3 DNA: TGTGCCACCGGGGGACAGCAAGAGACCCAGTACTTC
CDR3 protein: CATGGQQETQYF

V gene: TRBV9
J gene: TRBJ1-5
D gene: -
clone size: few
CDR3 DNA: TGTGCCAGCAGCGGGGGTTTGGGAGTAGAGCAGCCCCAGCATTTT
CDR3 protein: CASSGGLGVEQPQHF

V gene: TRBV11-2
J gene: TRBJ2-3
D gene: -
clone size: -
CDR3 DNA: TGTGCCAGCAGCTTAGCTCTTTTGGGAGAAACTAGCACAGATACGCAGTATTTT
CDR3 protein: CASSLALLGETSTDTQYF

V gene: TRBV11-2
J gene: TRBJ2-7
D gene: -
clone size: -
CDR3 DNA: TGTGCCAGCAGCTTAGAAGGGGGCGAGCAGTACTTC
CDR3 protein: CASSLEGGEQYF

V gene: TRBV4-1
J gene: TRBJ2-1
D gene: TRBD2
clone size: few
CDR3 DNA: TGCGCCAGCAGCCTCCGGCTAGCGGGAACCAATGAGCAGTTCTTC
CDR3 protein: CASSLRLAGTNEQFF

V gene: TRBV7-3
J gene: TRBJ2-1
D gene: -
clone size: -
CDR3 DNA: TGTGCCAGCAGCCCTAGACACACGAGCTCCTACAATGAGCAGTTCTTC
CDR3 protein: CASSPRHTSSYNEQFF